This entry lists 31 T cell receptor beta chains sequenced from one sample in a study of shared clonotypes between healthy human individuals. Clones were sequenced by immunoSEQ multiplex PCR, and TCRdb holds only the in-frame ones, with some missing. The table shows some 320,000 clones, with around 86% occurring only once. Sequencing input: memory CD8+ T cells sorted from blood. Sample subset: CD45RO+ cells pooled with CCR7-negative TemRA cells. The receptors come from a man between 18 and 29 years old in good health.

V usage is TRBV29-1 and J usage is TRBJ2-1; 7 bases agree with TRBD2. Germline V CDR1 and CDR2: SQVTM, ANQGSEA. V shed 3 bases, J shed 3 bases, and the junction held 8 bases outside the gene matches. This CDR3 spans 15 amino acids. The CDR3 reads CSVEGLGLNYNEQFF. In DNA, the CDR3 is TGCAGCGTTGAGGGGTTGGGACTAAACTACAATGAGCAGTTCTTC.

The chain is built from TRBV11-3 and TRBJ2-2; 11 bases match TRBD2. After removal of 4 bases from V and 5 bases from J, the junction contained 6 bases not matched to a gene. CDR3 size: 16 residues. The germline V gene encodes CDR1 SGHNT and CDR2 YENEEA. CDR3: CASSYLAGGLTGELFF. Written as DNA, the CDR3 is TGTGCCAGCAGCTACCTAGCGGGAGGACTGACCGGGGAGCTGTTTTTT.

The chain employs TRBV27 and TRBJ1-4; D uncertain. Germline V gene data show CDR1 as MNHEY and CDR2 as SMNVEV (reference sequence). V was clipped by 5 bases and J by 3 bases, with 13 bases between them. The CDR3 has 15 amino acids. The CDR3 coding sequence is TGTGCCAGCAGTCCCGAAAGGACCCCTAATGAAAAACTGTTTTTT. It encodes CASSPERTPNEKLFF.

The genes are TRBV13 and TRBJ2-7; 9 bases are shared with TRBD1. After removal of 8 bases from V and 5 bases from J, the junction contained 7 bases not matched to a gene. This CDR3 is built from 13 residues. Germline CDR1 PRHDT, CDR2 FYEKMQ (reference sequence). The CDR3 DNA reads as TGTGCCAGCCAGTGGGACAGGGCGAACGAGCAGTACTTC. Its translation: CASQWDRANEQYF.

The gene calls are TRBV6-5 and TRBJ1-5; perhaps TRBD1 as D (5 bases). Trimming stripped 6 bases from V and 3 bases from J, with 9 bases between. There are 13 residues in the CDR3. The germline V gene has CDR1 MNHEY and CDR2 SVGAGI. The DNA for the CDR3 is TGTGCCAGCAGCGACAGCCCCAATCAGCCCCAGCATTTT. It specifies CASSDSPNQPQHF.

This chain links TRBV4-1 with TRBJ1-1; D is possibly TRBD1 (5 bases). Trimming stripped 0 bases from V and 1 base from J, with 9 bases between. CDR3 length: 15 residues. Germline lookup yields CDR1 MGHRA and CDR2 YSYEKL. The CDR3: CASSQERGPNTEAFF. The CDR3, as DNA: TGCGCCAGCAGCCAAGAAAGGGGACCGAACACTGAAGCTTTCTTT.

V is TRBV9 and J is TRBJ2-2, with a tentative D call TRBD1 (6 bases). Trimming took 3 bases from V and 1 from J, leaving 13 bases between them. The CDR3 totals 16 residues. Germline CDR1 and CDR2: SGDLS and YYNGEE. The CDR3 DNA follows: TGTGCCAGCAGCGGACAGGTGACCGGGAACACCGGGGAGCTGTTTTTT. Translating gives CASSGQVTGNTGELFF.

The CDR3 loop is CASSFRLPETQYF. In DNA, the CDR3 is TGCGCCAGCAGCTTTCGGCTACCGGAGACCCAGTACTTC. The V call is TRBV5-1, the J call TRBJ2-5, with unresolved D. The CDR3 length is 13 residues. V lost 2 bases, J lost 5 bases, and 10 bases lay in between. The V gene's germline CDR1 is SGHRS and CDR2 YFSETQ. Supplemented by reference TRBV5-1 and TRBJ2-5, the full variable domain reads KAGVTQTPRYLIKTRGQQVTLSCSPISGHRSVSWYQQTPGQGLQFLFEYFSETQRNKGNFPGRFSGRQFSNSRSEMNVSTLELGDSALYLCASSFRLPETQYFGPGTRLLVL.

The rearrangement uses TRBV6-5 and TRBJ2-5; TRBD1 is a possible D gene (5 bases). Deletions cut 2 bases from V and 9 bases from J, with 19 bases between. The CDR3 has 15 residues. Germline V gene data show CDR1 as MNHEY and CDR2 as SVGAGI. CDR3 region: CASSYIIGGLGPQYF. Here the CDR3 DNA reads TGTGCCAGCAGTTACATCATTGGCGGCCTGGGGCCCCAGTACTTC.

The chain joins TRBV27 to TRBJ2-7; D uncertain. The V gene lost 6 bases and the J gene lost 2 bases, with 11 bases spanning the gap. CDR3 length: 13 residues. Germline V gene data show CDR1 as MNHEY and CDR2 as SMNVEV (reference sequence). The DNA for the CDR3 is TGTGCCAGCAGCCCCGGTGGGCCCTACGAGCAGTACTTC. This gives the protein CASSPGGPYEQYF.

The V call is TRBV5-1, the J call TRBJ1-2, with D maybe TRBD1 (6 bases). Trimming shortened V by 1 base and J by 4 bases, and 14 bases separated the two germline ends. Germline V lookup: CDR1 SGHRS, CDR2 YFSETQ. The CDR3 extends over 15 amino acids. Here the CDR3 reads CASSLRQGKSYGYTF. CDR3 coding DNA: TGCGCCAGCAGCTTGAGGCAGGGGAAGAGCTATGGCTACACCTTC.

Worth noting for this clone: The same CDR3 also results from other DNA sequences found in this sample. The chain uses TRBV6-5 and TRBJ1-2; D gene ambiguous. With 3 bases removed from V and 2 bases from J, the gap between germline ends came to 7 bases. The CDR3 contains 13 residues. CDR1 and CDR2 (germline): MNHEY, SVGAGI. CDR3 in DNA: TGTGCCAGCAGTTATGGGGAGAACTATGGCTACACCTTC. It specifies CASSYGENYGYTF.

This clone occurred once. The genes are TRBV2 and TRBJ2-1; possibly TRBD1 or TRBD2 for D (5 bases each). Trimming shortened V by 6 bases and J by 9 bases, and 30 bases separated the two germline ends. Germline assignment: CDR1 SNHLY and CDR2 FYNNEI. CDR3 size: 18 residues. DNA for the CDR3: TGTGCCAGCAGGGGACGCAATTTAAGGCTGGGGTATAATAGTGAGCAGTTCTTC. Its translation is CASRGRNLRLGYNSEQFF. The whole variable domain, filled in from reference TRBV2 and TRBJ2-1, reads EPEVTQTPSHQVTQMGQEVILRCVPISNHLYFYWYRQILGQKVEFLVSFYNNEISEKSEIFDDQFSVERPDGSNFTLKIRSTKLEDSAMYFCASRGRNLRLGYNSEQFFGPGTRLTVL.

V gene TRBV11-2 combines with J gene TRBJ2-2, with TRBD2 as a possible D gene (6 bases). The germline V gene encodes CDR1 SGHAT and CDR2 FQNNGV. Trimming cost V 2 bases and J 7 bases, with 11 bases left between them. This CDR3 is 14 amino acids long. CDR3 region: CASSLFPGDGELFF. CDR3 nucleotide sequence: TGTGCCAGCAGCTTATTCCCGGGAGACGGGGAGCTGTTTTTT.

The J gene is TRBJ2-1, the V gene TRBV7-9; no firm D call. Germline lookup yields CDR1 SEHNR and CDR2 FQNEAQ (reference sequence). The V end was cut by 5 bases, the J end by 6 bases, with 11 bases between. The CDR3 contains 13 residues. CDR3 region: CASSQAYFNEQFF. CDR3 nucleotide sequence: TGTGCCAGCAGCCAAGCATACTTCAATGAGCAGTTCTTC.

The table lists this clone with a count of one. The chain has TRBV29-1 and TRBJ2-3; the match to TRBD2 covers 7 bases. The germline CDR1 and CDR2 sequences are SQVTM and ANQGSEA. The V segment lost 6 bases and the J segment 0 bases; nucleotides outside the gene matches: 6. The CDR3 is 14 residues long. CDR3 protein: CSVFGLESTDTQYF. The DNA for the CDR3 is TGCAGCGTCTTCGGACTAGAAAGCACAGATACGCAGTATTTT.

V gene TRBV7-8 combines with J gene TRBJ1-2; D gene unclear. CDR1 and CDR2 from the germline V gene are SGHVS and FQNEAQ. CDR3 length: 15 amino acids. Trimming took 5 bases from V and 3 from J, leaving 16 bases between them. The CDR3, as DNA: TGTGCCAGCAGCCCGTCGGGCAGGCTAGACTATGGCTACACCTTC. It specifies CASSPSGRLDYGYTF.

This clone has a single count. The rearrangement joins TRBV30 to TRBJ1-2; possibly TRBD1 for D (5 bases). Between the trimmed V and J ends, which lost 0 bases and 4 bases, there was a span of 6 bases. The CDR3 covers 12 residues. Germline CDR1 is GTSNPN and CDR2 is SVGIG (reference sequence). The CDR3 sequence: CAWSVDSYGYTF. In DNA, the CDR3 is TGTGCCTGGAGTGTAGACAGCTATGGCTACACCTTC.

The chain recombines TRBV29-1 with TRBJ2-7, with unresolved D. The CDR3 length is 14 residues. Deletions cut 2 bases from V and 2 bases from J, with 13 bases between. Germline V CDR1 and CDR2: SQVTM, ANQGSEA. CDR3 nucleotide sequence: TGCAGCGTTGAAACGCCCAGGTACCCCTACGAGCAGTACTTC. Translation: CSVETPRYPYEQYF.

The gene calls are TRBV6-5 and TRBJ2-7; 7 nucleotides agree with TRBD1. The CDR3 sequence is 15 residues long. CDR1 is MNHEY, CDR2 SVGAGI, per germline. J gave up 4 bases and V 5 bases, and 11 bases lay outside the gene matches. CDR3 region: CASSARRDSVYEQYF. CDR3 nucleotide sequence: TGTGCCAGCAGTGCACGACGGGACAGTGTTTACGAGCAGTACTTC.

The V and J genes are TRBV7-8 and TRBJ2-5; 12 bases are shared with TRBD1. The CDR3 consists of 17 residues. The trim removed 2 bases at V and 5 bases at J, leaving 9 bases unmatched. Looked up from germline, CDR1 is SGHVS and CDR2 is FQNEAQ. CDR3 amino acids: CASSLLAGQGAGETQYF. The CDR3 bases are TGTGCCAGCAGCTTATTGGCGGGACAGGGGGCCGGTGAGACCCAGTACTTC.

The chain recombines TRBV19 with TRBJ1-1; perhaps TRBD1 as D (5 bases). Germline CDR1 and CDR2: LNHDA and SQIVND (reference sequence). The CDR3 loop spans 15 amino acids. Trimming left V 0 bases short and J 4 bases short, with 12 bases between. CDR3 nucleotide sequence: TGTGCCAGTAGTATAGAACCCCGGGGCGGCACTGAAGCTTTCTTT. This encodes CASSIEPRGGTEAFF. Combining the CDR3 with reference TRBV19 and TRBJ1-1 gives the whole variable domain DGGITQSPKYLFRKEGQNVTLSCEQNLNHDAMYWYRQDPGQGLRLIYYSQIVNDFQKGDIAEGYSVSREKKESFPLTVTSAQKNPTAFYLCASSIEPRGGTEAFFGQGTRLTVV.

The chain recombines TRBV30 with TRBJ2-3, with D possibly being TRBD1 (5 bases). This CDR3 is built from 12 residues. CDR1 and CDR2 (germline): GTSNPN, SVGIG (reference sequence). The V end was cut by 4 bases, the J end by 4 bases, with 9 bases between. CDR3 sequence (DNA): TGTGCCTGGACCGACAGACCAGATACGCAGTATTTT. Translated: CAWTDRPDTQYF.

This rearrangement joins TRBV15 to TRBJ1-2, with TRBD1 as a possible D gene (6 bases). This CDR3 has 16 amino acids. The germline CDR1 and CDR2 sequences are LNHNV and YYDKDF (reference sequence). V dropped 0 bases and J dropped 5 bases, with 16 bases sitting between them. CDR3 sequence reads: CATSRDQGIGRYGYTF. CDR3 nucleotide sequence: TGTGCCACCAGCAGAGATCAGGGGATAGGTCGATATGGCTACACCTTC.

This sequence joins TRBV4-1 and TRBJ1-5, with 7 bases aligning to TRBD1. J gave up 7 bases and V 3 bases, and 9 bases lay outside the gene matches. The CDR3 has 15 residues. Germline V gene lookup returns CDR1 MGHRA and CDR2 YSYEKL. The CDR3 DNA sequence: TGCGCCAGCAGCCAGGGACCAGGGGGTGGGCAGCCCCAGCATTTT. Amino acid sequence: CASSQGPGGGQPQHF.

This chain uses TRBV9 with TRBJ1-1; possibly TRBD1 for D (5 bases). Trimming cost V 0 bases and J 4 bases, with 10 bases left between them. The germline CDR1 and CDR2 sequences are SGDLS and YYNGEE. The CDR3 is 14 residues long. This CDR3 is CASSVVGGVTEAFF. Here the CDR3 DNA reads TGTGCCAGCAGCGTAGTGGGGGGTGTCACTGAAGCTTTCTTT.

The chain couples TRBV6-1 to TRBJ1-2; a possible D gene is TRBD1 (6 bases). The CDR3 contains 16 residues. The ends were cut back, 1 base at V and 3 bases at J, with 15 bases in the middle. Germline V lookup: CDR1 MNHNS, CDR2 SASEGT. CDR3 DNA: TGTGCCAGCAGTGAAGACACACAGGGAAGGGACTATGGCTACACCTTC. As protein: CASSEDTQGRDYGYTF.

This rearrangement joins TRBV7-2 to TRBJ1-5; D gene unclear. This CDR3 has 12 residues. CDR1 SGHTA and CDR2 FQGNSA come from the germline V gene. V lost 2 bases, J lost 9 bases, and 8 bases lay in between. CDR3 nucleotide sequence: TGTGCCAGCAGCTTATCCTTACCGCCCCAGCATTTT. It is translated as CASSLSLPPQHF.

J is TRBJ2-3 and V is TRBV4-2; no definite D call. Deletions cut 0 bases from V and 2 bases from J, with 9 bases between. The CDR3 extends over 15 amino acids. Germline V CDR1 and CDR2: LGHNA, YNFKEQ. CDR3 sequence (DNA): TGTGCCAGCAGCCAAGAACGACTGATCACAGATACGCAGTATTTT. Translating gives CASSQERLITDTQYF.

The chain couples TRBV5-1 to TRBJ2-7; TRBD1 is a possible D gene (6 bases). The V end lost 0 bases, the J end lost 6 bases, and 16 bases lay between the germline ends. Germline values: CDR1 SGHRS, CDR2 YFSETQ. There are 15 residues in the CDR3. This chain's CDR3 is CASSLEGETSGEQYF. The DNA for the CDR3 is TGCGCCAGCAGCTTGGAGGGGGAAACCTCGGGCGAGCAGTACTTC.

The chain uses TRBV7-2 and TRBJ2-1; D not resolved. Trimming took 5 bases from V and 7 from J, leaving 12 bases between them. CDR1 is SGHTA, CDR2 FQGNSA, per germline. There are 13 residues in the CDR3. The CDR3, as DNA: TGTGCCAGCAGCCAGTTTTGGGTGAATGAGCAGTTCTTC. Its protein is CASSQFWVNEQFF.